Listed below are T cell receptor beta chains from one sample, sequenced in a study of blood T cells in healthy people across ages. TCRdb fed the 5' RACE reads into MiXCR, producing one record per CDR3 protein. The sample shows about 780,000 distinct CDR3 sequences, around 45% of them seen only once. The sequencing sample was made of blood. These receptors were taken from a man at least 80 years old in good health. CDR3s leave out the opening cysteine and the closing phenylalanine or tryptophan. The order of the fields is clone size, V gene, CDR3 protein. Some rows mark clone size as missing; the rest say once, few, many or name a class of expanded clone.

.,TRBV28,ASRGTGLAGWEQY
.,TRBV6-2/TRBV6-3,ASSSALDANEQF
few,TRBV27,ASSSSSGSSVNGQY
.,TRBV28,ASKLGTGATDTQY
.,TRBV7-2,ASSILAHLPY
once,TRBV20-1,SAPLTGVDNSPLH
few,TRBV20-1,SASQLADSTDTQY
few,TRBV12-3/TRBV12-4,ASRSDRDGEQY
.,TRBV29-1,SVSTGTWETQY
.,TRBV24-1,ATSDYRDRLY
many,TRBV12-3/TRBV12-4,ASSLFPGTDTQY
.,TRBV6-2/TRBV6-3,ASSYRLPTSSQETQF
.,TRBV2,ASSLTGHEQY
.,TRBV14,ASSRREGSYNSPLH
.,TRBV12-3/TRBV12-4,ASSFGGSGTEAF
.,TRBV29-1,SVVMHTEAF
.,TRBV4-1,ASSQETRAILGYT
.,TRBV20-1,SALGQGDETQY
few,TRBV12-3/TRBV12-4,ASSKGTSVSTDTQY
.,TRBV27,ASSWTGGTGELF
few,TRBV28,ASSVLAQNEQF
once,TRBV5-5,ASSLMGPEAF
few,TRBV20-1,SASSGGTQPQH
few,TRBV7-3,ASSLDGTLSNEQF
.,TRBV20-1,SGQGGQETQY
few,TRBV20-1,SARPDRDEQY
.,TRBV5-1,ASSLGRVDTGELF
.,TRBV28,ASSFPGQSTGELF
.,TRBV19,ASSIELQETQY
.,TRBV7-8,ASSPSSPVQRETQY
.,TRBV30,AWAIASTYNEQF
.,TRBV30,AWSVQAINYGYT
few,TRBV12-3/TRBV12-4,ASSFDAGTGLREQF
few,TRBV2,ASSAARGRTSGANVLT
few,TRBV7-2,ASSLVSSGSPPYEQY
many,TRBV29-1,SVSPGNNQPQH
.,TRBV29-1,SVHREVYGYT
many,TRBV25-1,ASSENRADKNIQY
.,TRBV4-1,ASSQDQPSGGFFYEQY
.,TRBV3-1,ASSFIAGDEQF
.,TRBV28,ASSLAAGVKTTEAF
few,TRBV29-1,SGRSGSSYNEQF
.,TRBV7-3,ASSPQTTGPNTGELF
.,TRBV10-3,AIKATLSAYEQY
few,TRBV27,ASKTLAGMEQY
.,TRBV29-1,SVLTRVENIQY